One T cell receptor (beta chain) is described in this entry. This record belongs to a study of blood T cell repertoires in COVID-19. Study in general: Samples came from the United States, Italy and Spain, spanning acute and convalescent COVID-19. The cDNA or gDNA used as material had been derived from T cells, B-cell-depleted T cells, or PBMCs.

Clones were read by immunoSEQ multiplex PCR, and TCRdb kept only the in-frame ones, dropping some. The sample yields about 200,000 clones, roughly nine tenths seen once. V shed 8 bases and J shed 1 base, with 6 bases lying between them. The CDR3 covers 13 residues. In germline, CDR1 is MDHEN, CDR2 SYDVKM. The clonotype was recovered from a woman aged 70 to 79 with acute or convalescent COVID-19. Sequencing used peripheral blood. This chain joins TRBV28 and TRBJ2-6; D unclear. CDR3 residues: CASRLSGANVLTF. CDR3 sequence (DNA): TGTGCCAGCCGTCTATCTGGGGCCAACGTCCTGACTTTC.